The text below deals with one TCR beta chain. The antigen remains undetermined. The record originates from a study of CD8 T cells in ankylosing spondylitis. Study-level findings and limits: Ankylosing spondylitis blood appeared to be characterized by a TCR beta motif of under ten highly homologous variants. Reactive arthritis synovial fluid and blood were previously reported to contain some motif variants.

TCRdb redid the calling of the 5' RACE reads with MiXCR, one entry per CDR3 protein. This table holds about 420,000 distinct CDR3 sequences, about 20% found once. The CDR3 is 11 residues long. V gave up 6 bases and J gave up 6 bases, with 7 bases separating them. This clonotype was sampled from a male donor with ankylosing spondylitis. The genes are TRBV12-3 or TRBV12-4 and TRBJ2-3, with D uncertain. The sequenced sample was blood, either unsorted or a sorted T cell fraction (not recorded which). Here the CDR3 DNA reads TGTGCCAGCAGAATCTTTGATACGCAGTATTTT. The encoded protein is CASRIFDTQYF.